This TCR beta chain was recorded in a study of blood T cell repertoires in COVID-19. V lost 2 bases, J lost 4 bases, and 17 bases lay in between. The germline V gene has CDR1 MGHDK and CDR2 SYGVNS. The CDR3 sequence is 16 residues long. In the source study's methods: For nucleated cells, counts were estimated from reference gene primer amplification. Sequencing used immunoSEQ multiplex PCR; TCRdb keeps in-frame clones, though not all of them. Clone size and V and J calls were adopted from that table, with D and trimming inferred from the DNA. The sample has approximately 530,000 clones; roughly nine tenths are singletons. This clone has only a few counts.

The sample consisted of peripheral blood. The V and J genes are TRBV25-1 and TRBJ1-2; a possible D gene is TRBD1 (6 bases). This TCR came from a woman between 50 and 59 years old with COVID-19, enrolled during active disease. CDR3 sequence reads: CASSERLQGEGYGYTF. The CDR3 bases are TGTGCCAGCAGTGAACGATTACAGGGCGAAGGCTATGGCTACACCTTC.